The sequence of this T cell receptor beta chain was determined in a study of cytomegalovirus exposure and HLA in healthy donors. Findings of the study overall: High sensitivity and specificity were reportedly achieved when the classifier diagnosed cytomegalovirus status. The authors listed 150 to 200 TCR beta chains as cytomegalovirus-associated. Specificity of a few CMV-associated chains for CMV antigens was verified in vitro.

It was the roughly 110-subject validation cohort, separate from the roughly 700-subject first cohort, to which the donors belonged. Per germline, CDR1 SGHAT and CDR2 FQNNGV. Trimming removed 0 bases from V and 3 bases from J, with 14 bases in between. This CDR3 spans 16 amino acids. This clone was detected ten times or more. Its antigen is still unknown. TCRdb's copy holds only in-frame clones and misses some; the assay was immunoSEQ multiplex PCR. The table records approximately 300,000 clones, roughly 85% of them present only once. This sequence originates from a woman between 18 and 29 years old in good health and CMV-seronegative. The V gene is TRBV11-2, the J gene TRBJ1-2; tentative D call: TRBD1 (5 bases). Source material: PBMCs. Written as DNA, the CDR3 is TGTGCCAGCAGCTTAGATGATCAGGGATTGTACTATGGCTACACCTTC. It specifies CASSLDDQGLYYGYTF.